Below are 23 T cell receptor beta chains sequenced from a single sample in a study of memory CD4+ T cells and cytomegalovirus serostatus. Profiling relied on immunoSEQ multiplex PCR, and the TCRdb table lists in-frame clones only, not all of them. The sample records about 27,000 clones, around 80% being singletons. The sort gate was single viable CD3+CD4+CD8-CD45RO+ cells for memory CD4+ T cells. The sample comprised memory CD4+ T cells from blood. The receptor source for this set is an adult in good health and CMV-seronegative.

The chain combines TRBV30 with TRBJ2-3; D gene ambiguous. From germline, CDR1 is GTSNPN and CDR2 SVGIG (reference sequence). V was cut by 3 bases and J by 4 bases, with 8 bases left in between. This CDR3 spans 12 amino acids. CDR3 sequence: CAWRGNSDTQYF. CDR3 in DNA: TGTGCCTGGAGGGGGAACTCAGATACGCAGTATTTT.

The chain joins TRBV18 to TRBJ2-7; 10 bases line up with TRBD1. Trimming took 4 bases from V and 5 from J; bases not matched to a gene: 2. CDR1 is KGHSH, CDR2 LQKENI, per germline. This CDR3 is built from 13 residues. The CDR3 spells CASSQGTGDEQYF. The DNA of the CDR3 is TGTGCCAGCTCACAAGGGACAGGGGACGAGCAGTACTTC. The full variable domain, its missing parts supplied by reference TRBV18 and TRBJ2-7, is NAGVMQNPRHLVRRRGQEARLRCSPMKGHSHVYWYRQLPEEGLKFMVYLQKENIIDESGMPKERFSAEFPKEGPSILRIQQVVRGDSAAYFCASSQGTGDEQYFGPGTRLTVT.

The CDR3 reads CASSRQGQAYGYTF. CDR3 sequence (DNA): TGTGCCAGCAGCCGACAGGGACAGGCCTATGGCTACACCTTC. The rearrangement links TRBV14 to TRBJ1-2; TRBD1 matches 8 bases. Germline V gives CDR1 SGHDN, CDR2 FVKESK. The CDR3 has 14 residues. Losses at the gene ends were 4 bases for V and 4 bases for J; bases not matched to a gene: 5.

The V gene is TRBV6-5, the J gene TRBJ2-7; the D is unclear. Germline CDR1 and CDR2: MNHEY and SVGAGI. With 6 bases removed from V and 3 bases from J, the gap between germline ends came to 12 bases. This CDR3 has 13 residues. The DNA for the CDR3 is TGTGCCAGCAGCCTCCAAGGTCACTACGAGCAGTACTTC. Protein sequence: CASSLQGHYEQYF.

This clone has only one observation. The CDR3 DNA is TGTGCCAGCAGAACGGGGGGTTACAATGAGCAGTTCTTC. This codes for CASRTGGYNEQFF. V usage is TRBV6-1 and J usage is TRBJ2-1; 7 bases align to TRBD2. Trimming took 6 bases from V and 4 from J; bases not matched to a gene: 3. This CDR3 is 13 amino acids long. Germline V lookup: CDR1 MNHNS, CDR2 SASEGT.

The chain recombines TRBV4-3 with TRBJ1-2; D uncertain. The CDR3 extends over 14 amino acids. V lost 1 base to trimming and J lost 7 bases, with 13 bases between them. Germline V gene lookup returns CDR1 LGHNA and CDR2 YSLEER. DNA for the CDR3: TGCGCCAGCAGCCAAGCGTCCGGGTCCGGTGGCTACACCTTC. It yields the protein CASSQASGSGGYTF.

This chain joins TRBV28 and TRBJ1-4; D is undetermined. Trimming took 8 bases from V and 0 from J, leaving 13 bases between them. This CDR3 has 15 residues. Germline values: CDR1 MDHEN, CDR2 SYDVKM. This CDR3 reads CASLNSNPTNEKLFF. Here the CDR3 DNA reads TGTGCCAGCCTAAACAGCAACCCAACTAATGAAAAACTGTTTTTT.

The V gene is TRBV18, the J gene TRBJ1-3; D is perhaps TRBD1 (5 bases). The ends were cut back, 3 bases at V and 0 bases at J, with 6 bases in the middle. This CDR3 contains 14 residues. Germline V gene lookup returns CDR1 KGHSH and CDR2 LQKENI. The CDR3 spells CASSPGGSGNTIYF. CDR3 DNA sequence: TGTGCCAGCTCACCCGGGGGCTCTGGAAACACCATATATTTT.

This chain connects TRBV5-1 to TRBJ1-2, with TRBD1 as a possible D gene (5 bases). The V gene's germline CDR1 is SGHRS and CDR2 YFSETQ. V was clipped by 0 bases and J by 6 bases, with 9 bases between them. There are 13 residues in the CDR3. The CDR3 sequence: CASSLGQSDGYTF. The CDR3, as DNA: TGCGCCAGCAGCTTGGGACAGTCGGATGGCTACACCTTC. Drawing the rest from reference TRBV5-1 and TRBJ1-2, the complete variable domain is KAGVTQTPRYLIKTRGQQVTLSCSPISGHRSVSWYQQTPGQGLQFLFEYFSETQRNKGNFPGRFSGRQFSNSRSEMNVSTLELGDSALYLCASSLGQSDGYTFGSGTRLTVV.

CDR3 amino acids: CASSELKKGEAFF. The CDR3, as DNA: TGTGCCAGCAGTGAACTGAAAAAAGGTGAAGCTTTCTTT. The chain couples TRBV2 to TRBJ1-1, with no clear D. V lost 2 bases to trimming and J lost 7 bases, with 11 bases between them. The CDR3 loop spans 13 amino acids. Germline CDR1 SNHLY, CDR2 FYNNEI.

V and J are TRBV11-2 and TRBJ1-2; D might be TRBD1 (5 bases). V lost 2 bases, J lost 6 bases, and 10 bases lay in between. The germline gives CDR1 SGHAT, CDR2 FQNNGV. The CDR3 totals 13 residues. Written as DNA, the CDR3 is TGTGCCAGCAGCTTAACCGGGACGGATGGCTACACCTTC. It yields the protein CASSLTGTDGYTF.

V gene TRBV19 combines with J gene TRBJ2-7; 13 nucleotides match TRBD2. CDR1 and CDR2 (germline): LNHDA, SQIVND (reference sequence). The CDR3 covers 16 residues. V was pared by 7 bases and J by 0 bases, with 6 bases of the junction left unmatched. In DNA form, the CDR3 reads TGTGCCAGTATCGGACTAGCGGGGGACTCCTCCTACGAGCAGTACTTC. Residues: CASIGLAGDSSYEQYF.

This clone was seen only once. The chain uses TRBV6-5 and TRBJ1-2; perhaps TRBD1 as D (5 bases). Germline V gene sequence: CDR1 MNHEY, CDR2 SVGAGI. The V and J ends lost 7 bases and 0 bases respectively, with 12 bases between them. The CDR3 has 14 amino acids. The CDR3 sequence is CASTHGGANYGYTF. In nucleotides, the CDR3 is TGTGCCAGCACCCATGGGGGAGCTAACTATGGCTACACCTTC.

This sequence joins TRBV5-4 and TRBJ2-6; D unclear. CDR1 and CDR2 (germline): SGHNT, YYREEE (reference sequence). The CDR3 has 15 amino acids. Trimming took 1 base from V and 0 from J, leaving 5 bases between them. CDR3 in amino acids: CASSLQYSGANVLTF. The DNA for the CDR3 is TGTGCCAGCAGCTTGCAGTACTCTGGGGCCAACGTCCTGACTTTC.

The chain uses TRBV29-1 and TRBJ1-2, with D hard to call. CDR1 is SQVTM and CDR2 is ANQGSEA in the germline V gene. This CDR3 has 11 residues. V was pared by 2 bases and J by 3 bases, with 4 bases between. The CDR3 sequence is CSVERDYGYTF. The CDR3, as DNA: TGCAGCGTTGAACGGGACTATGGCTACACCTTC.

The rearrangement joins TRBV5-1 to TRBJ1-4; 8 bases map to TRBD1. In germline, CDR1 is SGHRS, CDR2 YFSETQ. There are 15 residues in the CDR3. J lost 8 bases, V lost 4 bases, and 10 bases had no gene match. This CDR3 reads CASSGAGQGGEKLFF. The DNA of the CDR3 is TGCGCCAGCAGCGGAGCTGGACAGGGAGGAGAAAAACTGTTTTTT.

J is TRBJ1-1 and V is TRBV10-2, with TRBD1 identical over 10 bases. The CDR3 is 13 amino acids. Per the germline V gene, CDR1 is WSHSY and CDR2 is SAAADI. V lost 7 bases and J lost 5; bases outside the gene matches: 4. The CDR3, as DNA: TGCGCCAGCATTAGGACAGGGGGGACTGAAGCTTTCTTT. It codes for CASIRTGGTEAFF.

The chain carries TRBV6-1 and TRBJ2-7; the D is unclear. V was cut by 2 bases and J by 1 base, with 6 bases left in between. The CDR3 loop spans 13 amino acids. Per germline, CDR1 MNHNS and CDR2 SASEGT. CDR3 DNA sequence: TGTGCCAGCAGTGAACGGGTTTCCTACGAGCAGTACTTC. This sequence encodes CASSERVSYEQYF.

This clone was found a few times. The rearrangement joins TRBV4-1 to TRBJ2-7; TRBD1 matches 10 bases. The CDR3 length is 15 residues. The germline V gene has CDR1 MGHRA and CDR2 YSYEKL. Losses at the gene ends were 2 bases for V and 7 bases for J; bases not matched to a gene: 8. The CDR3 coding sequence is TGCGCCAGCAGCCAAACCCCCGGGACAGGGGTTGAGCAGTACTTC. Protein sequence: CASSQTPGTGVEQYF.

The chain uses TRBV27 and TRBJ1-2, with TRBD1 matching over 9 bases. The length of the CDR3 is 14 residues. The V and J ends lost 5 bases and 4 bases, in that order; junction bases with no gene match: 5. The germline V gene has CDR1 MNHEY and CDR2 SMNVEV (reference sequence). CDR3 DNA: TGTGCCAGCAGTATCGGGACAGGGATCTATGGCTACACCTTC. Its protein product is CASSIGTGIYGYTF.

This clone was recorded a few times. Other DNA sequences in the same sample also yield this CDR3. This rearrangement joins TRBV7-9 to TRBJ2-7; weak D call: TRBD1 (5 bases). V lost 4 bases, J lost 4 bases, and 8 bases lay in between. Germline-derived CDR1 and CDR2 are SEHNR and FQNEAQ (reference sequence). The CDR3 has 12 amino acids. The CDR3 bases are TGTGCCAGCAGCTCCCAGGGTTACGAGCAGTACTTC. It codes for CASSSQGYEQYF.

This chain uses TRBV5-4 with TRBJ2-2; tentatively, D is TRBD2 (5 bases). The germline gives CDR1 SGHNT, CDR2 YYREEE (reference sequence). Trimming stripped 2 bases from V and 7 bases from J, with 9 bases between. This CDR3 region has 13 residues. The CDR3: CASSFSAGGELFF. CDR3 bases: TGTGCCAGCAGCTTTAGCGCCGGCGGGGAGCTGTTTTTT.

This sequence joins TRBV6-1 and TRBJ1-1, with a possible D match to TRBD1 (6 bases). The germline V gene has CDR1 MNHNS and CDR2 SASEGT. The length of the CDR3 is 14 residues. V was clipped by 7 bases and J by 5 bases, with 17 bases between them. CDR3 DNA sequence: TGTGCCAGCAATGACCTGGGGGCTTGGACTGAAGCTTTCTTT. It translates to CASNDLGAWTEAFF.